This is a list of T cell receptor beta chains from one sample in a study of radiotherapy plus CTLA-4 blockade in lung cancer. Clones were read by immunoSEQ multiplex PCR, and TCRdb kept only the in-frame ones, dropping some. The sample holds more than 40,000 clones, 82% seen once. The sequencing here drew on peripheral blood, taken from a patient treated with radiotherapy plus ipilimumab. These receptors all stem from a human donor with non-small cell lung cancer who had stable disease on radiotherapy plus ipilimumab. The CDR3 runs from the conserved cysteine through the conserved F or W. Each record gives: V gene, D gene, clone size, J gene, CDR3 protein, CDR3 DNA. A D gene is named only where the DNA matches it firmly. Part of the rows lack a size; the others show once, few, many or a class for expanded clones.

v_gene: TRBV7-9; d_gene: TRBD2; abundance: NA; j_gene: TRBJ2-1; CDR3aa: CASSLGPGLSYNEQFF; CDR3nt: TGTGCCAGCAGCTTAGGGCCGGGACTATCCTACAATGAGCAGTTCTTC
v_gene: TRBV19; d_gene: NA; abundance: NA; j_gene: TRBJ1-5; CDR3aa: CASSAGGNQPQHF; CDR3nt: TGTGCCAGTAGTGCGGGGGGCAATCAGCCCCAGCATTTT
v_gene: TRBV5-4; d_gene: TRBD2; abundance: NA; j_gene: TRBJ2-5; CDR3aa: CASSSGTSGRFVQETQYF; CDR3nt: TGTGCCAGCAGCTCCGGGACTAGCGGGAGATTCGTCCAAGAGACCCAGTACTTC
v_gene: TRBV2; d_gene: TRBD2; abundance: NA; j_gene: TRBJ2-5; CDR3aa: CASSALAGVGETQYF; CDR3nt: TGTGCCAGCAGTGCATTAGCGGGGGTGGGAGAGACCCAGTACTTC
v_gene: TRBV29-1; d_gene: NA; abundance: once; j_gene: TRBJ2-1; CDR3aa: CSVDRDNEQFF; CDR3nt: TGCAGCGTTGACAGGGACAATGAGCAGTTCTTC
v_gene: TRBV7-2; d_gene: NA; abundance: few; j_gene: TRBJ2-7; CDR3aa: CASSSGLDTHYEQYF; CDR3nt: TGTGCCAGCAGCTCCGGTTTGGACACTCACTACGAGCAGTACTTC
v_gene: TRBV5-4; d_gene: TRBD2; abundance: NA; j_gene: TRBJ2-1; CDR3aa: CASSFPGLAEYNEQFF; CDR3nt: TGTGCCAGCAGCTTTCCAGGACTAGCGGAATACAATGAGCAGTTCTTC
v_gene: TRBV10-2; d_gene: TRBD2; abundance: NA; j_gene: TRBJ2-7; CDR3aa: CASRSWTSGNEQYF; CDR3nt: TGCGCCAGCAGGTCTTGGACTAGTGGTAACGAGCAGTACTTC
v_gene: TRBV27; d_gene: TRBD2; abundance: NA; j_gene: TRBJ2-5; CDR3aa: CASSFTGGSKTQYF; CDR3nt: TGTGCCAGCAGTTTTACGGGAGGATCGAAGACCCAGTACTTC
v_gene: TRBV18; d_gene: TRBD1; abundance: NA; j_gene: TRBJ2-7; CDR3aa: CASSPTPGTGPYEQYF; CDR3nt: TGTGCCAGCTCACCAACCCCCGGGACAGGGCCCTACGAGCAGTACTTC
v_gene: TRBV4-1; d_gene: TRBD1; abundance: NA; j_gene: TRBJ1-2; CDR3aa: CASSQTTGTGFGYTF; CDR3nt: TGCGCCAGCAGCCAAACTACCGGGACAGGGTTTGGCTACACCTTC
v_gene: TRBV7-9; d_gene: NA; abundance: NA; j_gene: TRBJ2-3; CDR3aa: CASSLGLLFRQGDTQYF; CDR3nt: TGTGCCAGCAGCTTAGGCCTCCTATTCCGGCAGGGGGATACGCAGTATTTT
v_gene: TRBV6-1; d_gene: NA; abundance: NA; j_gene: TRBJ1-1; CDR3aa: CASSQGLGDTEAFF; CDR3nt: TGTGCCAGCAGCCAGGGTTTAGGGGACACTGAAGCTTTCTTT
v_gene: TRBV28; d_gene: NA; abundance: NA; j_gene: TRBJ2-1; CDR3aa: CASSLLVSRGEQFF; CDR3nt: TGTGCCAGCAGTTTACTAGTGTCCCGCGGTGAGCAGTTCTTC
v_gene: TRBV19; d_gene: NA; abundance: NA; j_gene: TRBJ2-3; CDR3aa: CASKQQASTDTQYF; CDR3nt: TGTGCCAGTAAGCAACAGGCGAGCACAGATACGCAGTATTTT
v_gene: TRBV27; d_gene: TRBD2; abundance: NA; j_gene: TRBJ2-1; CDR3aa: CASRPGLADNEQFF; CDR3nt: TGTGCCAGCCGACCGGGACTAGCGGACAATGAGCAGTTCTTC
v_gene: TRBV28; d_gene: TRBD1; abundance: NA; j_gene: TRBJ1-5; CDR3aa: CASSLGGTGLMGPQHF; CDR3nt: TGTGCCAGCAGTTTAGGAGGGACAGGCCTGATGGGGCCCCAGCATTTT
v_gene: TRBV6-4; d_gene: TRBD2; abundance: NA; j_gene: TRBJ2-2; CDR3aa: CASSDSAGGPGELFF; CDR3nt: TGTGCCAGCAGTGACTCAGCGGGAGGGCCCGGGGAGCTGTTTTTT
v_gene: TRBV27; d_gene: NA; abundance: NA; j_gene: TRBJ2-5; CDR3aa: CASSPIPHRERQYF; CDR3nt: TGTGCCAGCAGTCCCATTCCGCACAGGGAACGCCAGTACTTC
v_gene: TRBV4-3; d_gene: NA; abundance: NA; j_gene: TRBJ2-2; CDR3aa: CASSQVQGLNTGELFF; CDR3nt: TGCGCCAGCAGCCAAGTCCAGGGCCTTAACACCGGGGAGCTGTTTTTT
v_gene: TRBV28; d_gene: TRBD2; abundance: NA; j_gene: TRBJ2-7; CDR3aa: CASSWTSGSSYEQYF; CDR3nt: TGTGCCAGCAGCTGGACTAGCGGGAGCTCGTACGAGCAGTACTTC
v_gene: TRBV4-1; d_gene: NA; abundance: NA; j_gene: TRBJ2-1; CDR3aa: CASSRSGSPRDEQFF; CDR3nt: TGCGCCAGCAGCCGCAGCGGGTCCCCGCGGGATGAGCAGTTCTTC
v_gene: TRBV4-1; d_gene: TRBD2; abundance: NA; j_gene: TRBJ2-7; CDR3aa: CASSQDLAGQRKQYF; CDR3nt: TGCGCCAGCAGCCAGGACCTAGCGGGACAGAGGAAGCAGTACTTC
v_gene: TRBV4-3; d_gene: TRBD2; abundance: NA; j_gene: TRBJ2-7; CDR3aa: CASSRGEGDYEQYF; CDR3nt: TGCGCCAGCAGCCGGGGGGAGGGAGACTACGAGCAGTACTTC
v_gene: TRBV19; d_gene: NA; abundance: NA; j_gene: TRBJ1-2; CDR3aa: CASSIELGERNYGYTF; CDR3nt: TGTGCCAGTAGTATTGAGCTCGGGGAGAGGAACTATGGCTACACCTTC
v_gene: TRBV6-5; d_gene: NA; abundance: NA; j_gene: TRBJ1-1; CDR3aa: CASSYWGRRENTEAFF; CDR3nt: TGTGCCAGCAGTTATTGGGGGCGCAGGGAGAACACTGAAGCTTTCTTT
v_gene: TRBV5-4; d_gene: TRBD2; abundance: NA; j_gene: TRBJ2-1; CDR3aa: CASSLVTSGPYNEQFF; CDR3nt: TGTGCCAGCAGCTTGGTGACTAGCGGCCCCTACAATGAGCAGTTCTTC
v_gene: TRBV15; d_gene: NA; abundance: NA; j_gene: TRBJ2-2; CDR3aa: CATSTSPSWDTGELFF; CDR3nt: TGTGCCACCAGCACGAGTCCTAGCTGGGACACCGGGGAGCTGTTTTTT
v_gene: TRBV11-2; d_gene: NA; abundance: once; j_gene: TRBJ1-3; CDR3aa: CASSLAPDRLSSGNTIYF; CDR3nt: TGTGCCAGCAGCTTAGCGCCAGACAGGCTCAGCTCTGGAAACACCATATATTTT
v_gene: TRBV27; d_gene: NA; abundance: NA; j_gene: TRBJ1-5; CDR3aa: CASSSLPGQPQHF; CDR3nt: TGTGCCAGCAGTTCGCTCCCCGGTCAGCCCCAGCATTTT
v_gene: TRBV7-2; d_gene: TRBD2; abundance: NA; j_gene: TRBJ2-7; CDR3aa: CAGNRLSSGAYEQYF; CDR3nt: TGTGCCGGCAACCGACTGTCTAGCGGGGCCTACGAGCAGTACTTC
v_gene: TRBV7-9; d_gene: TRBD1; abundance: NA; j_gene: TRBJ2-1; CDR3aa: CASSYRDRVSSGSYNEQFF; CDR3nt: TGTGCCAGCAGTTATCGGGACAGGGTGAGTTCGGGCTCCTACAATGAGCAGTTCTTC
v_gene: TRBV28; d_gene: NA; abundance: few; j_gene: TRBJ1-5; CDR3aa: CASSFGRGIQPQHF; CDR3nt: TGTGCCAGCAGCTTCGGGAGGGGGATTCAGCCCCAGCATTTT
v_gene: TRBV16; d_gene: NA; abundance: few; j_gene: TRBJ1-2; CDR3aa: CASSQKLEGINYGYTF; CDR3nt: TGTGCCAGCAGCCAAAAATTGGAGGGAATCAACTATGGCTACACCTTC
v_gene: TRBV7-2; d_gene: TRBD2; abundance: NA; j_gene: TRBJ2-1; CDR3aa: CASSLGSGRPGEQFF; CDR3nt: TGTGCCAGCAGCTTAGGCAGCGGGAGGCCCGGTGAGCAGTTCTTC
v_gene: TRBV19; d_gene: NA; abundance: few; j_gene: TRBJ2-1; CDR3aa: CASSIISGVGYNEQFF; CDR3nt: TGTGCCAGTAGTATTATCTCAGGGGTGGGGTACAATGAGCAGTTCTTC
v_gene: TRBV16; d_gene: TRBD1; abundance: NA; j_gene: TRBJ2-1; CDR3aa: CASSWGQDSEQFF; CDR3nt: TGTGCCAGCAGCTGGGGACAGGACTCTGAGCAGTTCTTC
v_gene: TRBV10-3; d_gene: TRBD2; abundance: NA; j_gene: TRBJ2-7; CDR3aa: CAIKAASGHEQYF; CDR3nt: TGTGCCATCAAGGCAGCTAGCGGTCACGAGCAGTACTTC
v_gene: TRBV7-3; d_gene: NA; abundance: NA; j_gene: TRBJ2-1; CDR3aa: CASSTNGLAPSTIF; CDR3nt: TGTGCCAGCAGCACAAACGGCCTAGCGCCCAGTACGATCTTC
v_gene: TRBV2; d_gene: NA; abundance: NA; j_gene: TRBJ2-1; CDR3aa: CASSALPDSTSYNEQFF; CDR3nt: TGTGCCAGCAGCGCCTTACCTGACAGTACCTCCTACAATGAGCAGTTCTTC
v_gene: TRBV27; d_gene: TRBD2; abundance: NA; j_gene: TRBJ2-1; CDR3aa: CASSLATSGLNEQFF; CDR3nt: TGTGCCAGCAGTTTGGCGACTAGCGGTCTCAATGAGCAGTTCTTC
v_gene: TRBV6-1; d_gene: NA; abundance: NA; j_gene: TRBJ2-7; CDR3aa: CASSERAGKPYEQYF; CDR3nt: TGTGCCAGCAGTGAACGGGCAGGGAAACCCTACGAGCAGTACTTC
v_gene: TRBV9; d_gene: NA; abundance: NA; j_gene: TRBJ1-1; CDR3aa: CASSVGADNTEAFF; CDR3nt: TGTGCCAGCAGCGTGGGCGCAGACAACACTGAAGCTTTCTTT
v_gene: TRBV30; d_gene: NA; abundance: NA; j_gene: TRBJ1-5; CDR3aa: CAWAFQARQPQHF; CDR3nt: TGTGCCTGGGCCTTTCAGGCTCGTCAGCCCCAGCATTTT
v_gene: TRBV6-1; d_gene: NA; abundance: NA; j_gene: TRBJ1-5; CDR3aa: CASSERNQPQHF; CDR3nt: TGTGCCAGCAGTGAACGGAATCAGCCCCAGCATTTT
v_gene: TRBV7-9; d_gene: NA; abundance: once; j_gene: TRBJ2-7; CDR3aa: CASSLAGSGWDYEQYF; CDR3nt: TGTGCCAGCAGCTTAGCGGGGAGCGGGTGGGATTACGAGCAGTACTTC
v_gene: TRBV19; d_gene: NA; abundance: NA; j_gene: TRBJ2-5; CDR3aa: CASSIGTDSQETQYF; CDR3nt: TGTGCCAGTAGTATAGGGACAGATAGCCAAGAGACCCAGTACTTC
v_gene: TRBV27; d_gene: TRBD2; abundance: NA; j_gene: TRBJ2-1; CDR3aa: CASSRLAGPHNEQFF; CDR3nt: TGTGCCAGCTCCCGGCTAGCGGGACCCCACAATGAGCAGTTCTTC
v_gene: TRBV12-2; d_gene: NA; abundance: once; j_gene: TRBJ1-3; CDR3aa: CASRYRDRGSGNTIYF; CDR3nt: TGTGCAAGTCGCTACCGGGACAGGGGTTCTGGAAACACCATATATTTT
v_gene: TRBV27; d_gene: TRBD1; abundance: NA; j_gene: TRBJ1-6; CDR3aa: CASSWTQSHLDRGNSPLHF; CDR3nt: TGTGCCAGCAGTTGGACGCAATCTCACCTCGACAGGGGGAATTCACCCCTCCACTTT
v_gene: TRBV19; d_gene: NA; abundance: NA; j_gene: TRBJ1-2; CDR3aa: CASTPGQNYGYTF; CDR3nt: TGTGCCAGTACCCCAGGGCAGAACTATGGCTACACCTTC
v_gene: TRBV10-3; d_gene: NA; abundance: NA; j_gene: TRBJ1-5; CDR3aa: CAIGTGTNNQPQHF; CDR3nt: TGTGCCATCGGCACAGGGACTAACAATCAGCCCCAGCATTTT
v_gene: TRBV18; d_gene: NA; abundance: NA; j_gene: TRBJ2-5; CDR3aa: CASSPLPVQETQYF; CDR3nt: TGTGCCAGCTCACCACTCCCGGTCCAAGAGACCCAGTACTTC
v_gene: TRBV27; d_gene: NA; abundance: NA; j_gene: TRBJ2-1; CDR3aa: CASRRARSSINEQFF; CDR3nt: TGTGCCAGCAGAAGAGCGCGCTCTAGTATCAATGAGCAGTTCTTC
v_gene: TRBV5-1; d_gene: NA; abundance: few; j_gene: TRBJ2-1; CDR3aa: CASRQDGNSRSYNEQFF; CDR3nt: TGCGCCAGCAGACAGGACGGAAACTCCCGCTCCTACAATGAGCAGTTCTTC